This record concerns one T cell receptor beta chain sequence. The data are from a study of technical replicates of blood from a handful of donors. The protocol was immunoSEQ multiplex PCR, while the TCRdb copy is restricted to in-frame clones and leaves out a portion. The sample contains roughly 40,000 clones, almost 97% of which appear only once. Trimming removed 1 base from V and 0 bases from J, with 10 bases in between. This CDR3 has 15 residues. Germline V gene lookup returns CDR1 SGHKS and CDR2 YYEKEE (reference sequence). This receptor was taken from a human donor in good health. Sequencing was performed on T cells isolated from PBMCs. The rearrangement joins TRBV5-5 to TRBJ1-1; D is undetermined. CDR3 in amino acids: CASSLPGSLNTEAFF. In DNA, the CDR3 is TGTGCCAGCAGCTTGCCGGGGAGCCTGAACACTGAAGCTTTCTTT.